These T cell receptor beta chains were read from a single sample in a study of blood T cell repertoires in COVID-19. Clones were read by immunoSEQ multiplex PCR, and TCRdb kept only the in-frame ones, dropping some. The sample has around 120,000 clones, under 80% seen once. Sequencing used peripheral blood. These receptors were collected from a man aged 45-60 years with acute or convalescent COVID-19. Both conserved end residues are trimmed from each CDR3. A clone size is listed for some rows: how often the clone was seen (once, few, many), or a class if it is expanded.

clone_size v_call cdr3_aa
. TRBV28 ASSPLGQGETQY
. TRBV5-1 ASTQGLAEMGETQY
. TRBV7-8 ASSILPGLAGDNEQF
. TRBV5-1 ASSLRAFTSTDTQY
few TRBV2 ASTKGQGTYGYT
. TRBV3-1/TRBV3-2 ASSQELAGGSSTDTQY
few TRBV3-1/TRBV3-2 ASSHSGTGVGNQPQH
. TRBV28 ASARVADTQY
. TRBV1 TSSLPSTGKGTYEQY
. TRBV3-1/TRBV3-2 ASSQVNVQNIQY
. TRBV29-1 SVASGGAGTQY
. TRBV15 ATSRDIGEGRLEQY
. TRBV5-1 ASSFRREDYEQY
. TRBV7-9 ASSPTRGGATKNIQY
. TRBV14 ASSQEMFRTGELF
few TRBV12-3/TRBV12-4 ASSFQGTDEQY
. TRBV5-1 ASSSAWWQGASDTQY
. TRBV28 ASRHDRGAGTYEQY
. TRBV5-6 ASSLGLQGYT
. TRBV10-3 AISDRGRSDEQY
. TRBV11-3 ASSQGARQPQH
. TRBV18 ASSPDRQNPAF
. TRBV24-1 ATFRSQETQY
. TRBV18 ASSPRASVHEQY
. TRBV29-1 SVVPDRVGAEAF
. TRBV9 ASSVDITAYTEAF
once TRBV21-1 ASSKGPPPGDQPQH
. TRBV10-1 ASSERPWSEQY
. TRBV28 ASSLSGSGINEQF
. TRBV7-9 ASSKGGFYNQPQH
. TRBV5-1 ASSPGEITDTQY
. TRBV5-8 ASSPWTGIDTEAF
few TRBV10-3 AISGSELTDTQY
few TRBV19 ASSQLAGATGELF
. TRBV7-9 ASSPQTYEQF
. TRBV7-3 ASSKGLAGPEEQY
. TRBV6-5 ASRVGPEGAGYT
once TRBV4-1 ASSQVTHGQGAEEQY
few TRBV2 ASRGDRDSPLH
. TRBV6-4 ASSFTSGGTDTQY